One T cell receptor beta chain is described in this entry. The sample comes from a study of blood T cell repertoires in COVID-19. About the research overall: COVID-19 samples, acute and convalescent, were from the United States, Italy and Spain. T cells, B-cell-depleted T cells, or PBMCs supplied cDNA or gDNA.

Ages ranged from roughly 18 to 100 years, with residence in about two dozen US areas. As originally analysed: From reference gene primer amplification, estimates of nucleated cell counts were derived. Clones were read by immunoSEQ multiplex PCR, and TCRdb kept only the in-frame ones, dropping some. The DNA gave D and trimming, while V, J and clone size come from that table. The table shows roughly 200,000 clones, with roughly 86% occurring only once. The CDR3 consists of 14 residues. V lost 0 bases to trimming and J lost 3 bases; unmatched junction nucleotides: 0. CDR1 and CDR2 (germline): SGHRS, YFSETQ.

The chain uses TRBV5-1 and TRBJ1-2, with TRBD1 identical over 9 bases. Sequencing was done on a sample of PBMCs or T cells enriched from blood (not recorded which). The clonotype was recovered from a man aged 18 to 29 with acute COVID-19. In nucleotides, the CDR3 is TGCGCCAGCAGCTTGGGGGACAGGGACTATGGCTACACCTTC. The encoded protein is CASSLGDRDYGYTF.